The 21 T cell receptor beta chains below come from one sample, sequenced in a study of blood T cell repertoires in COVID-19. Sequenced by immunoSEQ multiplex PCR; TCRdb stores in-frame clones only, minus some. The data show approximately 100,000 clones, around 84% seen once. Material: peripheral blood. These TCRs come from a woman older than 75 with active or convalescent COVID-19.

This clone came up once. This chain joins TRBV18 and TRBJ2-1, with TRBD2 matching 12 bases. The length of the CDR3 is 20 residues. V lost 1 base and J lost 0; bases outside the gene matches: 10. Germline assignment: CDR1 KGHSH and CDR2 LQKENI. The CDR3 DNA reads TGTGCCAGCTCACCACAGGAGGCTAGCGGGAGGGCCAGCTCCTACAATGAGCAGTTCTTC. Amino acid sequence: CASSPQEASGRASSYNEQFF.

J is TRBJ2-5 and V is TRBV28; tentative D call: TRBD2 (6 bases). Germline V gives CDR1 MDHEN, CDR2 SYDVKM. The CDR3 contains 19 residues. The V and J ends lost 5 bases and 6 bases respectively, with 31 bases between them. The DNA for the CDR3 is TGTGCCAGCAGTGCACTCCGGGACCCCCGTCGCGGGGCTGGGAAGACCCAGTACTTC. This codes for CASSALRDPRRGAGKTQYF.

V and J are TRBV27 and TRBJ1-6; 9 bases map to TRBD1. Germline CDR1 and CDR2: MNHEY and SMNVEV (reference sequence). V shed 3 bases, J shed 4 bases, and the junction held 4 bases outside the gene matches. This CDR3 region has 16 residues. CDR3 DNA sequence: TGTGCCAGCAGTTTGGGGGGACAGGGATATAATTCACCCCTCCACTTT. This codes for CASSLGGQGYNSPLHF.

The chain combines TRBV5-1 with TRBJ2-3; possibly TRBD2 for D (5 bases). V gave up 0 bases and J gave up 4 bases, with 9 bases separating them. This CDR3 contains 14 residues. Germline CDR1 and CDR2: SGHRS and YFSETQ. CDR3 amino acids: CASSLDPGADTQYF. CDR3 nucleotide sequence: TGCGCCAGCAGCTTGGATCCCGGGGCAGATACGCAGTATTTT.

The rearrangement links TRBV18 to TRBJ1-5, with TRBD1 matching 8 bases. V was pared by 6 bases and J by 2 bases, with 6 bases of the junction left unmatched. Germline assignment: CDR1 KGHSH and CDR2 LQKENI. This CDR3 comprises 15 residues. As DNA, the CDR3 is TGTGCCAGCTCGTCAGGGGGCTCTGGCAATCAGCCCCAGCATTTT. Its translation is CASSSGGSGNQPQHF. Together with reference TRBV18 and TRBJ1-5, the CDR3 gives the full variable domain: NAGVMQNPRHLVRRRGQEARLRCSPMKGHSHVYWYRQLPEEGLKFMVYLQKENIIDESGMPKERFSAEFPKEGPSILRIQQVVRGDSAAYFCASSSGGSGNQPQHFGDGTRLSIL.

The chain links TRBV19 to TRBJ2-1; 13 bases are shared with TRBD2. Germline CDR1 reads LNHDA; CDR2 reads SQIVND (reference sequence). The ends lost 7 bases at V and 7 bases at J; junction bases unmatched: 1. The CDR3 contains 13 residues. Here the CDR3 reads CASTTSGRNEQFF. The CDR3 DNA is TGTGCCAGTACGACTAGCGGGAGGAATGAGCAGTTCTTC.

V usage is TRBV9 and J usage is TRBJ2-1; TRBD2 matches at 10 bases. V was clipped by 2 bases and J by 9 bases; unmatched bases: 11. The germline V gene encodes CDR1 SGDLS and CDR2 YYNGEE. This CDR3 region has 16 residues. The CDR3 reads CASSVTGTSAHREQFF. CDR3 nucleotide sequence: TGTGCCAGCAGCGTTACCGGGACTAGCGCGCATCGTGAGCAGTTCTTC. Full variable domain (rest looked up from reference TRBV9 and TRBJ2-1): DSGVTQTPKHLITATGQRVTLRCSPRSGDLSVYWYQQSLDQGLQFLIQYYNGEERAKGNILERFSAQQFPDLHSELNLSSLELGDSALYFCASSVTGTSAHREQFFGPGTRLTVL.

The chain's CDR3 is CASSQDPNTEAFF. In DNA form, the CDR3 reads TGCGCCAGCAGCCAAGATCCAAACACTGAAGCTTTCTTT. This chain links TRBV4-1 with TRBJ1-1; D gene ambiguous. This CDR3 contains 13 residues. The ends were cut back, 0 bases at V and 2 bases at J, with 4 bases in the middle. Germline values: CDR1 MGHRA, CDR2 YSYEKL.

The chain combines TRBV7-9 with TRBJ1-1; D might be TRBD1 (5 bases). V lost 5 bases and J lost 5, with 12 bases in between. This CDR3 region has 13 residues. Germline values: CDR1 SEHNR, CDR2 FQNEAQ (reference sequence). The CDR3 is CASSQGSGTEAFF. DNA of the CDR3: TGTGCCAGCAGCCAGGGTTCGGGTACTGAAGCTTTCTTT.

This clone was recorded only once. V usage is TRBV5-1 and J usage is TRBJ1-6; tentative D call: TRBD1 (6 bases). CDR1 SGHRS and CDR2 YFSETQ come from the germline V gene. Trimming shortened V by 4 bases and J by 4 bases, and 12 bases separated the two germline ends. The CDR3 is 15 residues long. DNA of the CDR3: TGCGCCAGCAGCCCGGGGACAAATTATAATTCACCCCTCCACTTT. It translates to CASSPGTNYNSPLHF.

This clone occurred once. The chain joins TRBV10-2 to TRBJ1-2, with D uncertain. CDR3 length equals 13 residues. Germline-derived CDR1 and CDR2 are WSHSY and SAAADI. V was shortened by 3 bases and J by 2 bases, with 7 bases between the two germline ends. The CDR3 sequence: CASSDVRNYGYTF. CDR3 DNA sequence: TGCGCCAGCAGTGATGTACGGAACTATGGCTACACCTTC.

The chain couples TRBV28 to TRBJ1-2; possible D gene TRBD1, 5 bases. The CDR3 consists of 13 residues. Deletions cut 6 bases from V and 4 bases from J, with 12 bases between. Germline CDR1 is MDHEN and CDR2 is SYDVKM. For the CDR3, the DNA is TGTGCCAGCAGCGGGGGGGACCTCTATGGCTACACCTTC. It yields the protein CASSGGDLYGYTF.

Worth noting for this clone: Distinct nucleotide sequences in the sample also encode this CDR3. V and J are TRBV28 and TRBJ1-2; perhaps TRBD1 as D (5 bases). CDR1 is MDHEN and CDR2 is SYDVKM in the germline V gene. The CDR3 is made up of 14 amino acids. V gave up 2 bases and J gave up 2 bases, with 9 bases separating them. The CDR3 DNA is TGTGCCAGCAGTTTAGGGGCAGGCAACTATGGCTACACCTTC. Its protein product is CASSLGAGNYGYTF.

This clone turned up a few times. This rearrangement joins TRBV18 to TRBJ2-5; possible D gene TRBD2, 5 bases. The CDR3 is 13 amino acids. The germline gives CDR1 KGHSH, CDR2 LQKENI. Deletions cut 0 bases from V and 6 bases from J, with 8 bases between. The CDR3 here is CASSPPSVKTQYF. The CDR3 DNA reads TGTGCCAGCTCACCACCTAGCGTTAAGACCCAGTACTTC.

J is TRBJ1-5 and V is TRBV6-6, with D possibly being TRBD1 (5 bases). The CDR3 contains 13 residues. Deletions cut 7 bases from V and 0 bases from J, with 7 bases between. Germline assignment: CDR1 MNHNY and CDR2 SVGAGI (reference sequence). CDR3 loop: CASTDSSNQPQHF. For the CDR3, the DNA is TGTGCCAGCACAGACAGTAGCAATCAGCCCCAGCATTTT.

This chain joins TRBV23-1 and TRBJ1-4, with D uncertain. TRBV23-1 is filed as an ORF, its function uncertain. This CDR3 is built from 18 residues. V was pared by 4 bases and J by 0 bases, with 18 bases between. The CDR3 DNA is TGCGCCAGCAGTCCATATAGGGCACCGCGGGCAACTAATGAAAAACTGTTTTTT. As protein: CASSPYRAPRATNEKLFF.

The genes are TRBV28 and TRBJ1-5, with D uncertain. The germline gives CDR1 MDHEN, CDR2 SYDVKM. The CDR3 sequence is 14 residues long. V was pared by 2 bases and J by 3 bases, with 8 bases between. The DNA for the CDR3 is TGTGCCAGCAGTTTAGTGGCCCACAATCAGCCCCAGCATTTT. It is translated as CASSLVAHNQPQHF.

The rearrangement joins TRBV7-2 to TRBJ2-7; 9 nucleotides agree with TRBD1. CDR1 and CDR2 from the germline V gene are SGHTA and FQGNSA. V shed 6 bases, J shed 2 bases, and the junction held 5 bases outside the gene matches. The CDR3 has 14 residues. The CDR3 sequence: CASSVGTGTYEQYF. The CDR3 DNA reads TGTGCCAGCAGTGTCGGGACAGGGACCTACGAGCAGTACTTC.

The chain recombines TRBV14 with TRBJ2-1, with 7 nucleotides matching TRBD2. Germline CDR1 is SGHDN and CDR2 is FVKESK. This CDR3 is 15 amino acids long. Germline trimming cut 1 base from V and 8 bases from J; bases unmatched to any gene: 8. The DNA of the CDR3 is TGTGCCAGCAGCCAAGTGGGAGGGCTACTGGATGAGCAGTTCTTC. Protein product: CASSQVGGLLDEQFF.

The chain has TRBV6-5 and TRBJ1-1; 7 bases match TRBD1. Germline lookup yields CDR1 MNHEY and CDR2 SVGAGI. The V and J ends lost 2 bases and 6 bases, in that order; junction bases with no gene match: 6. The CDR3 is 14 residues long. The CDR3 region has the DNA TGTGCCAGCAGTTACCTCGACAGGGTTGCTGAAGCTTTCTTT. The encoded protein is CASSYLDRVAEAFF.

The CDR3 here is CASSLGRDRGRNEQFF. The CDR3 DNA reads as TGTGCCAGCAGCTTGGGTCGGGACAGGGGGAGGAATGAGCAGTTCTTC. This chain joins TRBV5-8 and TRBJ2-1, with TRBD1 identical over 11 bases. CDR3 length equals 16 residues. Germline CDR1 reads SGHTS; CDR2 reads YDEGEE. V trimming: 0 bases; J trimming: 7 bases; junction bases outside the gene matches: 6.